The next 16 T cell receptor beta chains were all read from a single sample in a study of T cells in Graves' hyperthyroidism and ophthalmopathy. From RNA transcripts, TCR beta CDR3 regions were amplified. First-round RT-PCR with HTBI primers amplified the TCR CDR3 region. TCRdb re-analysed the multiplex PCR reads in MiXCR, keeping a single row per CDR3 protein. The data hold 800,000 or so distinct CDR3 sequences, with 38% observed a single time. Source material: blood. The origin of the receptors is a man aged 18 to 29 with Graves' hyperthyroidism.

This clonotype has a count of ten or more. The rearrangement joins TRBV29-1 to TRBJ1-5; D remains unclear. CDR3 length equals 13 residues. Trimming shortened V by 4 bases and J by 3 bases, and 10 bases separated the two germline ends. Germline V lookup: CDR1 SQVTM, CDR2 ANQGSEA. The CDR3 coding sequence is TGCAGCGTTGGCGACACCTTCAATCAGCCCCAGCATTTT. This encodes CSVGDTFNQPQHF.

Remarks on this clonotype: The CDR3 end shows no conserved phenylalanine or tryptophan, and so a read error is likely. The DNA is left out, because the CDR3 cannot be placed on it with certainty; the CDR3 is given as TCRdb lists it. The chain has TRBV15 and TRBJ1-4. The CDR3 contains 11 residues when both ends are counted. From germline, CDR1 is LNHNV and CDR2 YYDKDF (reference sequence). Here the CDR3 reads CATSRGGDPNY.

V and J are TRBV19 and TRBJ1-5, with 9 bases matching TRBD1. Trimming removed 3 bases from V and 2 bases from J; junction bases left unmatched: 8. Looked up from germline, CDR1 is LNHDA and CDR2 is SQIVND (reference sequence). The CDR3 runs to 17 residues. CDR3 in DNA: TGTGCCAGTAGTATTGGGACAGGGAGGGCTCGCAATCAGCCCCAGCATTTT. Translating gives CASSIGTGRARNQPQHF. Combining the CDR3 with reference TRBV19 and TRBJ1-5 gives the whole variable domain DGGITQSPKYLFRKEGQNVTLSCEQNLNHDAMYWYRQDPGQGLRLIYYSQIVNDFQKGDIAEGYSVSREKKESFPLTVTSAQKNPTAFYLCASSIGTGRARNQPQHFGDGTRLSIL.

The chain joins TRBV20-1 to TRBJ1-1, with D possibly TRBD1 on 6 matching bases. This CDR3 contains 13 residues. Trimming took off 6 bases at V and 5 bases at J, with 16 bases between the two ends. The germline CDR1 and CDR2 sequences are DFQATT and SNEGSKA (reference sequence). CDR3 DNA: TGCAGTGCCTCGACAGGTTTTAGGACTGAAGCTTTCTTT. This codes for CSASTGFRTEAFF.

The rearrangement uses TRBV6-5 and TRBJ2-2; no firm D call. The germline V gene encodes CDR1 MNHEY and CDR2 SVGAGI. V shed 5 bases and J shed 13 bases, with 11 bases lying between them. CDR3 length: 11 amino acids. CDR3 nucleotides: TGTGCCAGCAGTCAACGGACGACGCTGTTTTTT. Its translation: CASSQRTTLFF.

This clonotype showed up many times. The chain uses TRBV7-9 and TRBJ2-5; the match to TRBD2 covers 9 bases. The ends lost 2 bases at V and 6 bases at J; junction bases unmatched: 4. Germline-derived CDR1 and CDR2 are SEHNR and FQNEAQ (reference sequence). The CDR3 totals 14 residues. The CDR3 region has the DNA TGTGCCAGCAGCTTACGGCGGGAGGGTCAGACCCAGTACTTC. Residues: CASSLRREGQTQYF.

The gene calls are TRBV6-1 and TRBJ2-7, with D tentatively TRBD2 (7 bases). The length of the CDR3 is 15 residues. V was pared by 6 bases and J by 2 bases, with 17 bases between. Germline V CDR1 and CDR2: MNHNS, SASEGT. DNA for the CDR3: TGTGCCAGCAGGGCTTGGGGGGGCTCAGCCTACGAGCAGTACTTC. Translating gives CASRAWGGSAYEQYF.

This clonotype occurred many times. The V and J genes are TRBV7-2 and TRBJ2-7; TRBD2 matches at 7 bases. This CDR3 is 14 amino acids long. Germline trimming cut 4 bases from V and 3 bases from J; bases unmatched to any gene: 6. CDR1 is SGHTA and CDR2 is FQGNSA in the germline V gene. The CDR3 is CASSSRLALYEQYF. In nucleotides, the CDR3 is TGTGCCAGCAGCTCCCGACTAGCTCTCTACGAGCAGTACTTC.

The chain joins TRBV9 to TRBJ2-7, with 8 bases aligning to TRBD1. V shed 3 bases, J shed 3 bases, and the junction held 8 bases outside the gene matches. The germline V gene encodes CDR1 SGDLS and CDR2 YYNGEE. The CDR3 sequence is 15 residues long. The CDR3 protein is CASSGGTGGGYEQYF. CDR3 coding DNA: TGTGCCAGCAGCGGCGGAACAGGGGGAGGCTACGAGCAGTACTTC.

This clonotype turned up a few times. The chain combines TRBV5-1 with TRBJ2-2; 7 bases line up with TRBD1. The germline V gene encodes CDR1 SGHRS and CDR2 YFSETQ. This CDR3 region has 15 residues. The V and J ends lost 3 bases and 5 bases, in that order; junction bases with no gene match: 7. The CDR3 spells CASSSTGVVTGELFF. CDR3 DNA sequence: TGCGCCAGCAGCTCAACAGGGGTGGTAACCGGGGAGCTGTTTTTT.

Ten or more counts support this clonotype. The chain links TRBV5-1 to TRBJ1-2, with 8 bases that match TRBD1. This CDR3 is 13 amino acids long. CDR1 is SGHRS, CDR2 YFSETQ, per germline. V shed 4 bases, J shed 5 bases, and the junction held 4 bases outside the gene matches. The CDR3 sequence: CASSGGQAYGYTF. DNA for the CDR3: TGCGCCAGCAGCGGGGGACAGGCGTATGGCTACACCTTC.

This clonotype was seen ten or more times. This chain uses TRBV29-1 with TRBJ2-2; D not certain. Trimming shortened V by 6 bases and J by 3 bases, and 11 bases separated the two germline ends. The germline CDR1 and CDR2 sequences are SQVTM and ANQGSEA. The CDR3 length is 13 residues. The CDR3 here is CSVRTSYTGELFF. DNA of the CDR3: TGCAGCGTACGGACCAGTTACACCGGGGAGCTGTTTTTT.

This sequence joins TRBV13 and TRBJ2-7, with D possibly called TRBD1 or TRBD2 (5 bases each). There are 16 residues in the CDR3. Trimming left V 0 bases short and J 0 bases short, with 12 bases between. Germline CDR1 PRHDT, CDR2 FYEKMQ (reference sequence). CDR3 bases: TGTGCCAGCAGCTTAGGCGGGGACGGCCGCTCCTACGAGCAGTACTTC. This gives the protein CASSLGGDGRSYEQYF.

This sequence joins TRBV7-3 and TRBJ2-3; D is perhaps TRBD2 (6 bases). Germline-derived CDR1 and CDR2 are SGHTA and FQGTGA. V was trimmed by 1 base and J by 6 bases, leaving 11 bases between them. CDR3 length: 14 amino acids. The CDR3 bases are TGTGCCAGCAGCTTAAGCGGGGCAGGGGATACGCAGTATTTT. Its protein product is CASSLSGAGDTQYF.

This sequence joins TRBV2 and TRBJ2-7; perhaps TRBD2 as D (5 bases). This CDR3 has 14 residues. Germline V lookup: CDR1 SNHLY, CDR2 FYNNEI. Trimming took off 6 bases at V and 2 bases at J, with 14 bases between the two ends. The CDR3 loop is CASSREHATYEQYF. CDR3 in DNA: TGTGCCAGCAGCCGGGAACATGCCACCTACGAGCAGTACTTC.

The rearrangement links TRBV14 to TRBJ2-5, with D possibly being TRBD2 (6 bases). The CDR3 length is 15 residues. V was trimmed by 4 bases and J by 0 bases, leaving 12 bases between them. Germline V CDR1 and CDR2: SGHDN, FVKESK. The DNA of the CDR3 is TGTGCCAGCAGCCGTTCCGGGGGTTACCAAGAGACCCAGTACTTC. Translation gives CASSRSGGYQETQYF.